The 17 T cell receptor beta chains below were found in one sample sequenced in a study of blood T cell repertoires in COVID-19. The assay was immunoSEQ multiplex PCR, and TCRdb's table has in-frame clones only and misses some. The sample records 69,000 or so clones, around 90% being singletons. The sequenced material came from peripheral blood. The receptors here all came from a man aged 45-65 years with acute or convalescent COVID-19.

The chain combines TRBV6-6 with TRBJ2-1, with D possibly TRBD2 on 5 matching bases. Germline loops: CDR1 MNHNY, CDR2 SVGAGI (reference sequence). V was shortened by 6 bases and J by 5 bases, with 17 bases between the two germline ends. This CDR3 is built from 15 residues. CDR3 residues: CASSLVSTGNNEQFF. The DNA for the CDR3 is TGTGCCAGCAGCCTAGTCTCAACGGGAAACAATGAGCAGTTCTTC.

Comments on this clone: An end of the junction differs from the germline gene, which may be a read error. The genes are TRBV11-2 and TRBJ1-3; no firm D call. Per the germline V gene, CDR1 is SGHAT and CDR2 is FQNNGV. The CDR3 runs to 11 residues. The CDR3 DNA reads as TGTGCCAGCAGCCCCAACGGGGTGCCGAGGTTT. This gives the protein CASSPNGVPRF.

The rearrangement uses TRBV10-3 and TRBJ1-2, with unresolved D. In germline, CDR1 is ENHRY, CDR2 SYGVKD. The CDR3 contains 13 residues. V was trimmed by 4 bases and J by 6 bases, leaving 12 bases between them. CDR3 DNA: TGTGCCATCAGTGTCGAGAGAACGGATGGCTACACCTTC. It specifies CAISVERTDGYTF.

The chain recombines TRBV10-3 with TRBJ2-2; TRBD1 matches at 8 bases. The CDR3 length is 16 residues. Germline V gene lookup returns CDR1 ENHRY and CDR2 SYGVKD. V was clipped by 2 bases and J by 5 bases; unmatched bases: 7. The CDR3 reads CAISERGQGGTGELFF. The CDR3 nucleotides read TGTGCCATCAGTGAGCGTGGACAGGGTGGGACCGGGGAGCTGTTTTTT.

The rearrangement uses TRBV24-1 and TRBJ2-1; 7 bases line up with TRBD1. J was trimmed by 8 bases and V by 3 bases; bases with no gene match: 9. CDR1 is KGHDR and CDR2 is SFDVKD in the germline V gene. The CDR3 consists of 15 residues. CDR3 residues: CATSDPGQDFDEQFF. The CDR3 DNA sequence: TGTGCCACCAGTGATCCAGGACAGGACTTCGATGAGCAGTTCTTC.

The rearrangement joins TRBV5-4 to TRBJ2-1; TRBD2 matches at 13 bases. CDR3 length: 16 residues. The V segment lost 0 bases and the J segment 8 bases; nucleotides outside the gene matches: 5. The germline gives CDR1 SGHNT, CDR2 YYREEE (reference sequence). The CDR3 reads CASSLGLAGGRDEQFF. CDR3 coding DNA: TGTGCCAGCAGCTTGGGACTAGCGGGAGGAAGGGATGAGCAGTTCTTC.

J is TRBJ1-5 and V is TRBV6-1; 7 bases are shared with TRBD1. This CDR3 comprises 14 residues. Germline V gives CDR1 MNHNS, CDR2 SASEGT. The V and J ends lost 2 bases and 7 bases, in that order; junction bases with no gene match: 5. This chain's CDR3 is CASSESLDRQPQHF. The CDR3 DNA sequence: TGTGCCAGCAGTGAAAGTTTGGACAGGCAGCCCCAGCATTTT.

The chain links TRBV11-3 to TRBJ2-7; tentative D call: TRBD2 (6 bases). The CDR3 spans 14 residues. With 3 bases removed from V and 2 bases from J, the gap between germline ends came to 11 bases. Germline values: CDR1 SGHNT, CDR2 YENEEA. CDR3 protein: CASSFLARAYEQYF. CDR3 nucleotide sequence: TGTGCCAGCAGCTTTCTAGCGAGGGCCTACGAGCAGTACTTC.

The V and J genes are TRBV5-4 and TRBJ2-1; 7 nucleotides align to TRBD2. Germline lookup yields CDR1 SGHNT and CDR2 YYREEE (reference sequence). The CDR3 is 16 residues long. The J segment lost 7 bases and the V segment lost 0 bases, leaving 10 bases of the junction unmatched. CDR3 in DNA: TGTGCCAGCAGCTTGGCCGGGGGGAGTGGGGCTAATGAGCAGTTCTTC. It encodes CASSLAGGSGANEQFF.

The chain uses TRBV15 and TRBJ2-7, with 8 nucleotides matching TRBD2. The CDR3 has 16 residues. Trimming took 3 bases from V and 2 from J; bases not matched to a gene: 9. Germline V gene sequence: CDR1 LNHNV, CDR2 YYDKDF (reference sequence). CDR3 sequence reads: CATSRQRLAGPYEQYF. CDR3 DNA sequence: TGTGCCACCAGCAGGCAGCGGCTAGCGGGTCCCTACGAGCAGTACTTC.

This chain uses TRBV15 with TRBJ2-3; possible D gene TRBD1, 6 bases. Trimming took off 0 bases at V and 6 bases at J, with 10 bases between the two ends. Germline V gene lookup returns CDR1 LNHNV and CDR2 YYDKDF (reference sequence). The CDR3 sequence is 14 residues long. CDR3 region: CATSRDNRDDTQYF. The CDR3 nucleotides read TGTGCCACCAGCAGAGATAACAGGGACGATACGCAGTATTTT.

This chain uses TRBV4-1 with TRBJ2-7; 9 bases are shared with TRBD1. Looked up from germline, CDR1 is MGHRA and CDR2 is YSYEKL. V was pared by 3 bases and J by 5 bases, with 11 bases of the junction left unmatched. CDR3 length equals 16 residues. CDR3 nucleotides: TGCGCCAGCAGCCATAAACTCCGGGACAGGGACCACGAGCAGTACTTC. This translates into CASSHKLRDRDHEQYF.

V gene TRBV29-1 combines with J gene TRBJ1-4; possibly TRBD1 for D (5 bases). The CDR3 runs 11 residues. V shed 5 bases and J shed 6 bases, with 7 bases lying between them. The germline CDR1 and CDR2 sequences are SQVTM and ANQGSEA. The CDR3 region has the DNA TGCAGCGTTCGGGGGTATGAAAAACTGTTTTTT. It encodes CSVRGYEKLFF.

The chain links TRBV5-6 to TRBJ1-3, with D possibly matching TRBD1 (5 bases). Trimming removed 0 bases at V and 10 bases at J, with 14 bases between. The CDR3 is 14 residues long. Germline CDR1 and CDR2: SGHDT and YYEEEE. This CDR3 reads CASSLGPGRETIYF. CDR3 in DNA: TGTGCCAGCAGCTTGGGGCCAGGGAGGGAGACCATATATTTT.

The V call is TRBV6-5, the J call TRBJ2-3; D is unclear. V was shortened by 2 bases and J by 4 bases, with 13 bases between the two germline ends. Germline V gives CDR1 MNHEY, CDR2 SVGAGI. This CDR3 contains 15 residues. CDR3: CASSYVGAVADTQYF. CDR3 DNA: TGTGCCAGCAGTTACGTTGGAGCAGTGGCAGATACGCAGTATTTT.

The gene calls are TRBV12-3 or TRBV12-4 and TRBJ1-1; no clear D gene. V was pared by 5 bases and J by 4 bases, with 5 bases between. CDR3 length: 11 residues. The CDR3 sequence: CASSPLTEAFF. The CDR3 DNA follows: TGTGCCAGCAGTCCTCTCACTGAAGCTTTCTTT.

A few counts support this clone. The J gene is TRBJ2-1, the V gene TRBV7-9, with TRBD1 matching over 9 bases. The CDR3 has 17 residues. In germline, CDR1 is SEHNR, CDR2 FQNEAQ (reference sequence). J gave up 3 bases and V 0 bases, and 6 bases lay outside the gene matches. CDR3 residues: CASSLAPRQGDYNEQFF. The DNA of the CDR3 is TGTGCCAGCAGCTTAGCGCCGAGACAGGGGGACTACAATGAGCAGTTCTTC.